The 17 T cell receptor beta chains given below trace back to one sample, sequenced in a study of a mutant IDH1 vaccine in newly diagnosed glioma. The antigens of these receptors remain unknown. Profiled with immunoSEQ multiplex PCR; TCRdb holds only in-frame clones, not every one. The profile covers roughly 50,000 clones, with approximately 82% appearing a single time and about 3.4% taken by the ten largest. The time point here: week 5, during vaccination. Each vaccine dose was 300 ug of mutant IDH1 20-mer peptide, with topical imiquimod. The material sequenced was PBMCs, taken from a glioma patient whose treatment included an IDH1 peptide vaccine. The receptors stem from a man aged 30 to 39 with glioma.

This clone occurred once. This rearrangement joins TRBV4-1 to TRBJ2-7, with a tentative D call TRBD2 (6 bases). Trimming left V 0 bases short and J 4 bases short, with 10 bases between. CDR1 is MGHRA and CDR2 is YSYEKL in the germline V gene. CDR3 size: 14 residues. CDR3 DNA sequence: TGCGCCAGCAGCCAAGATTTGACTAGTTACGAGCAGTACTTC. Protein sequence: CASSQDLTSYEQYF.

DNA for the CDR3: TGTGCCAGCAGCGTACCTATTGGGACAGAGACCTACTTGTACGAGCAGTACTTC. It encodes CASSVPIGTETYLYEQYF. The rearrangement joins TRBV11-2 to TRBJ2-5, with 7 bases aligning to TRBD1. The J call is in doubt because the DNA end fits TRBJ2-7 better. There are 18 residues in the CDR3. Germline-derived CDR1 and CDR2 are SGHAT and FQNNGV.

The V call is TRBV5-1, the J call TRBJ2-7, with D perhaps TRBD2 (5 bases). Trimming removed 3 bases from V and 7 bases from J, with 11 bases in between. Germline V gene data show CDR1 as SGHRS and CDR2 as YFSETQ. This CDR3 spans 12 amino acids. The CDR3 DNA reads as TGCGCCAGCAGCTACGACTGGAGGGAGCAGTACTTC. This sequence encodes CASSYDWREQYF.

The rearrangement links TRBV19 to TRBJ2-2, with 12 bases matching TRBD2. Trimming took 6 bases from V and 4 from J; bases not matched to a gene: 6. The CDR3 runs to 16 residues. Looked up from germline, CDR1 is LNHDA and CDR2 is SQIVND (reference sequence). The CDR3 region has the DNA TGTGCCAGTAGCCCTAGCGGGGGGGCCGCCACCGGGGAGCTGTTTTTT. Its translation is CASSPSGGAATGELFF.

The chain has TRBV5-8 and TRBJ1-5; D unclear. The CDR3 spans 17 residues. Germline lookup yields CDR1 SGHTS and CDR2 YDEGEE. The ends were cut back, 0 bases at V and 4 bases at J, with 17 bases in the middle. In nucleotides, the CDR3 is TGTGCCAGCAGCTTGGCAAGGGTACCTGGTGGGAATCAGCCCCAGCATTTT. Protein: CASSLARVPGGNQPQHF.

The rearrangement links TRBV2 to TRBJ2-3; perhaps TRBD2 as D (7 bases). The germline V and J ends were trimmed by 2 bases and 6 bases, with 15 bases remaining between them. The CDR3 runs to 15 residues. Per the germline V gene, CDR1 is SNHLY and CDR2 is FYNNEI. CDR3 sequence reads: CASSEPGGGEDTQYF. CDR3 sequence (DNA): TGTGCCAGCAGTGAACCGGGGGGCGGGGAGGATACGCAGTATTTT.

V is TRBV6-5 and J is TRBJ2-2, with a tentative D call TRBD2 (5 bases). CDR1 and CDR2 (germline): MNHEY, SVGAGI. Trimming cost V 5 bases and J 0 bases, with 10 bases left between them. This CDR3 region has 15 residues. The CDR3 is CASSLRGTNTGELFF. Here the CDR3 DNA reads TGTGCCAGCAGTCTTCGGGGAACGAACACCGGGGAGCTGTTTTTT.

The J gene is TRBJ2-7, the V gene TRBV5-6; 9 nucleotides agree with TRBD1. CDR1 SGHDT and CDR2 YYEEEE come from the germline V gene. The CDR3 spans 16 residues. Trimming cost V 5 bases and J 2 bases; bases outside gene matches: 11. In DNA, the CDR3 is TGTGCCAGCAGGGGGACCGGGACAGGGAACACCTACGAGCAGTACTTC. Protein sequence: CASRGTGTGNTYEQYF.

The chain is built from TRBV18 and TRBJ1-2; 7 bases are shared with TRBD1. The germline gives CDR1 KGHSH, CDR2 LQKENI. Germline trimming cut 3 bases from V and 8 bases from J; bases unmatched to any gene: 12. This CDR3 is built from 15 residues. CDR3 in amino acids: CASSPQTGVLGGYTF. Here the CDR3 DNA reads TGTGCCAGCTCACCCCAAACAGGGGTACTAGGAGGCTACACCTTC. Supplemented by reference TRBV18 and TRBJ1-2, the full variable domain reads NAGVMQNPRHLVRRRGQEARLRCSPMKGHSHVYWYRQLPEEGLKFMVYLQKENIIDESGMPKERFSAEFPKEGPSILRIQQVVRGDSAAYFCASSPQTGVLGGYTFGSGTRLTVV.

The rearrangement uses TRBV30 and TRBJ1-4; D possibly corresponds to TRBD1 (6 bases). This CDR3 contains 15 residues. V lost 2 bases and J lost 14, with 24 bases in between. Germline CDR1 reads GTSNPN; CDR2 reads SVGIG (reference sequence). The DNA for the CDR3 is TGTGCCTGGAGTCCAGGGCAGGGGCGCTTAAGTCGGCTGTTTTTT. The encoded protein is CAWSPGQGRLSRLFF. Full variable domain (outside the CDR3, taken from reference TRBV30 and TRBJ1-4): SQTIHQWPATLVQPVGSPLSLECTVEGTSNPNLYWYRQAAGRGLQLLFYSVGIGQISSEVPQNLSASRPQDRQFILSSKKLLLSDSGFYLCAWSPGQGRLSRLFFGSGTQLSVL.

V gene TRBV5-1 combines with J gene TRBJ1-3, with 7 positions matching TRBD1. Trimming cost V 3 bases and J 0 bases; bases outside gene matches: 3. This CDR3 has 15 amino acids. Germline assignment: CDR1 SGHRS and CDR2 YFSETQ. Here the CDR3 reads CASSSGTASGNTIYF. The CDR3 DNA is TGCGCCAGCAGCTCCGGGACAGCCTCTGGAAACACCATATATTTT.

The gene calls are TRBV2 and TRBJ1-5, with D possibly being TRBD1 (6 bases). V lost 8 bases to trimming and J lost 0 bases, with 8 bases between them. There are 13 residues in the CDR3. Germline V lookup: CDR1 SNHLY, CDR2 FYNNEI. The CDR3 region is CASSGASNQPQHF. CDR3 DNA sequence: TGTGCCAGCTCAGGGGCTAGCAATCAGCCCCAGCATTTT. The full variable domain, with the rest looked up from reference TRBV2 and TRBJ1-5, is EPEVTQTPSHQVTQMGQEVILRCVPISNHLYFYWYRQILGQKVEFLVSFYNNEISEKSEIFDDQFSVERPDGSNFTLKIRSTKLEDSAMYFCASSGASNQPQHFGDGTRLSIL.

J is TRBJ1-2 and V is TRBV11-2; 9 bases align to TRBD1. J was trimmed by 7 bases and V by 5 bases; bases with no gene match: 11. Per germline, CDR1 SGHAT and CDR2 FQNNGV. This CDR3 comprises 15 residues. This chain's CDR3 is CASSVSGTGRSGYTF. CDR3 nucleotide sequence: TGTGCCAGCAGCGTCTCCGGGACAGGGAGGAGTGGCTACACCTTC.

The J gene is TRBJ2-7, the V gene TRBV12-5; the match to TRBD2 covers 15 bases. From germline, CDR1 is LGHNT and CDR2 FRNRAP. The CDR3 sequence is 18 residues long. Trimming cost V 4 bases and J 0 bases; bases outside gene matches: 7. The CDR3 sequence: CASGWGLAGGLLSYEQYF. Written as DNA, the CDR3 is TGTGCTAGTGGTTGGGGACTAGCGGGGGGACTCCTCTCCTACGAGCAGTACTTC.

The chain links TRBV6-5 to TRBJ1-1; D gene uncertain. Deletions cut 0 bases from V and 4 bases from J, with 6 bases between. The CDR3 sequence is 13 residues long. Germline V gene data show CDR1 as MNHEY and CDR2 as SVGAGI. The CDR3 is CASSYSRVTEAFF. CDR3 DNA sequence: TGTGCCAGCAGTTACTCGAGGGTCACTGAAGCTTTCTTT.

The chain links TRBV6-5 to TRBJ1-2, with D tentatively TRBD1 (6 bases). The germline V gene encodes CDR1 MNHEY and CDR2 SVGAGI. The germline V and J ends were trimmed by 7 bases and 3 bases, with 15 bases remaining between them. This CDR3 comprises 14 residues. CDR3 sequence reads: CASTQAGTYYGYTF. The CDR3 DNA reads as TGTGCCAGCACCCAAGCCGGGACATACTATGGCTACACCTTC.

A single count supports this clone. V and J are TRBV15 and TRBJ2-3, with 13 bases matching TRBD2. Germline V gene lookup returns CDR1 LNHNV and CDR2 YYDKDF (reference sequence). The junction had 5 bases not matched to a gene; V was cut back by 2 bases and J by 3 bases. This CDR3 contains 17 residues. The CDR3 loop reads CATSRSTSGGITDTQYF. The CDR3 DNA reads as TGTGCCACCAGCAGATCGACTAGCGGGGGGATAACAGATACGCAGTATTTT.